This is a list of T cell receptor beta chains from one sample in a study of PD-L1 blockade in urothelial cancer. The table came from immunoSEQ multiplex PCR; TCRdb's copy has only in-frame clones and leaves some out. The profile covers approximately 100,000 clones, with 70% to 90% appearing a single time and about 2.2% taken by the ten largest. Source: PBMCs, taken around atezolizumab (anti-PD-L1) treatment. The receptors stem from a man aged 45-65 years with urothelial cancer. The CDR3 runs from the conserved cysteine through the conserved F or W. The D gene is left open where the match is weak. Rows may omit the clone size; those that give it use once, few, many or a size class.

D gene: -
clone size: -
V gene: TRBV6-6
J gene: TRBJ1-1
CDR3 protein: CASSPGQRQGTNEAFF
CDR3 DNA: TGTGCCAGCAGTCCAGGACAACGTCAGGGGACAAACGAAGCTTTCTTT

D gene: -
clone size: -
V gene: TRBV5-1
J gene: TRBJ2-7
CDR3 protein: CASSLKGGSSYEQYF
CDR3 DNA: TGCGCCAGCAGCTTGAAGGGGGGGAGCTCCTACGAGCAGTACTTC

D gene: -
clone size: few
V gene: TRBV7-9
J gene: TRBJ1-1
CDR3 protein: CASSRSQGFYNTEAFF
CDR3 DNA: TGTGCCAGCAGCCGGTCCCAGGGCTTCTACAACACTGAAGCTTTCTTT

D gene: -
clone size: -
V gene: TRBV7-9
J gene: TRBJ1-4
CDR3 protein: CASTPDGNSGEKLFF
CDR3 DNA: TGTGCCAGCACACCCGATGGGAACAGCGGTGAAAAACTGTTTTTT

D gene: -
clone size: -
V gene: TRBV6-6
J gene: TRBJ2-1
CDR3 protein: CASSHGQSPGNEQFF
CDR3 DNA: TGTGCCAGCAGCCATGGCCAGTCCCCGGGAAATGAGCAGTTCTTC

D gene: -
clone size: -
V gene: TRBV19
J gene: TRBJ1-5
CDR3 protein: CASRALGGMNQPQHF
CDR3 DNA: TGTGCCAGTAGGGCCCTAGGAGGGATGAATCAGCCCCAGCATTTT

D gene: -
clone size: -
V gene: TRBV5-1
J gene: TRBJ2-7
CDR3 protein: CASSLPPREMLYEQYF
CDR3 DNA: TGCGCCAGCAGCTTGCCCCCACGGGAGATGCTGTACGAGCAGTACTTC

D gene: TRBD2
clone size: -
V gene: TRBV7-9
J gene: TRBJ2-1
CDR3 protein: CASSLKGEREGNEQFF
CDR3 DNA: TGTGCCAGCAGCTTAAAAGGGGAGCGGGAGGGCAATGAGCAGTTCTTC

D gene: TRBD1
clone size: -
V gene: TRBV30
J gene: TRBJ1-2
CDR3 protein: CAWSARTGNYGYTF
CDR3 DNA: TGTGCCTGGAGTGCAAGGACAGGGAACTATGGCTACACCTTC

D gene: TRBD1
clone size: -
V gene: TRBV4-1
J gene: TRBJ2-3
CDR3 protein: CASSLGTGVVDTQYF
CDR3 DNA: TGCGCCAGCAGCCTCGGGACAGGGGTTGTAGATACGCAGTATTTT

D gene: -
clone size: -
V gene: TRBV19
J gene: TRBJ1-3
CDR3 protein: CATRTASGNTIYF
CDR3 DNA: TGTGCCACACGAACAGCCTCTGGAAACACCATATATTTT

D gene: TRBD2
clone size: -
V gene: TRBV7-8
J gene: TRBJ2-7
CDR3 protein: CASSFSGRLHEQYF
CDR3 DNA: TGTGCCAGCAGCTTTAGCGGGAGGCTCCACGAGCAGTACTTC

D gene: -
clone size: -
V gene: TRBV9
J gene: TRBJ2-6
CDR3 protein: CASSVEGGGRGTGANVLTF
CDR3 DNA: TGTGCCAGCAGCGTAGAGGGGGGGGGACGAGGAACTGGGGCCAACGTCCTGACTTTC

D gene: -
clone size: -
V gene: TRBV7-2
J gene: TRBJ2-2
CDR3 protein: CASSLDLAGGELFF
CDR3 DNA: TGTGCCAGCAGCTTAGACCTAGCCGGCGGGGAGCTGTTTTTT

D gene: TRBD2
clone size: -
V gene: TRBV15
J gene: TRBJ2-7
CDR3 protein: CATSSELAGARYEQYF
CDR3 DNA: TGTGCCACCAGCAGTGAACTAGCGGGAGCCCGTTACGAGCAGTACTTC

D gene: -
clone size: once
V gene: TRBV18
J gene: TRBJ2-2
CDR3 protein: CASSPNFATGELFF
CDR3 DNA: TGTGCCAGCTCACCGAATTTTGCGACCGGGGAGCTGTTTTTT

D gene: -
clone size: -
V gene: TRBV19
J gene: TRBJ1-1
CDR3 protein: CASSRGRWTEAFF
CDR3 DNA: TGTGCCAGTAGTAGGGGGCGTTGGACTGAAGCTTTCTTT

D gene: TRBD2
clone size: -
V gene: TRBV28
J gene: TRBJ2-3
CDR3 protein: CASSPLPSSGTTDTQYF
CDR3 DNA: TGTGCCAGCAGTCCCCTCCCTTCTAGCGGGACCACAGATACGCAGTATTTT

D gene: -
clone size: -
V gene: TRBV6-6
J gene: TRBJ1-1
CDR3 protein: CASSYMAGLNTEAFF
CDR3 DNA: TGTGCCAGCAGTTACATGGCTGGGCTGAACACTGAAGCTTTCTTT

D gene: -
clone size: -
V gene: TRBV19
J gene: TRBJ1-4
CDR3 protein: CASTLTVNEKLFF
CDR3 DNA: TGTGCCAGTACTTTGACAGTTAATGAAAAACTGTTTTTT

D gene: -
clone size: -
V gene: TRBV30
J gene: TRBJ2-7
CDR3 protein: CAWSVHVYEQYF
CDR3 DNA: TGTGCCTGGAGTGTACATGTCTACGAGCAGTACTTC

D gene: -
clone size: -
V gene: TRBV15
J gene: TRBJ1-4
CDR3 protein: CATSVGSRGEKLFF
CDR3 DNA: TGTGCCACCAGCGTTGGGTCACGAGGCGAAAAACTGTTTTTT

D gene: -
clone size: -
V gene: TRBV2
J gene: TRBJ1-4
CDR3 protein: CASNKATNEKLFF
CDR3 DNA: TGTGCCAGCAACAAAGCAACTAATGAAAAACTGTTTTTT

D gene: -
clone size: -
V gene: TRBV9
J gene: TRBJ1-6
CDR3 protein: CASSPRVLDSPLHF
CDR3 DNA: TGTGCCAGCAGCCCCCGGGTACTTGATTCACCCCTCCACTTT

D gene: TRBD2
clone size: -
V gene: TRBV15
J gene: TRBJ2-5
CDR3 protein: CATSREKSSGISVTQYF
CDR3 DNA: TGTGCCACCAGCAGAGAAAAAAGTAGCGGGATCTCGGTGACCCAGTACTTC

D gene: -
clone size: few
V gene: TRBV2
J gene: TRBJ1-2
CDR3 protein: CASSEREGQFYGYTF
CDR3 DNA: TGTGCCAGCAGCGAACGGGAAGGACAGTTCTATGGCTACACCTTC

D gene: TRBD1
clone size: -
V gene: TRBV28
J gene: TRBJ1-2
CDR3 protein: CASRGGQGKGYTF
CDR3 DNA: TGTGCCAGCAGGGGGGGACAGGGGAAAGGCTACACCTTC

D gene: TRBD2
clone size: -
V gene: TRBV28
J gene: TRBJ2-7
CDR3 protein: CASRGRLAGGPYEQYF
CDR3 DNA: TGTGCCAGCAGGGGGAGACTAGCGGGAGGTCCGTACGAGCAGTACTTC

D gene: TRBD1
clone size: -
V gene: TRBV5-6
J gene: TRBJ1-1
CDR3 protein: CASSLGQKNTEAFF
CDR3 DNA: TGTGCCAGCAGCCTGGGACAGAAGAACACTGAAGCTTTCTTT

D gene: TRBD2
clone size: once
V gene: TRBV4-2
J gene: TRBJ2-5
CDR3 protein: CASSQGRGETQYF
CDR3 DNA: TGTGCCAGCAGCCAGGGGAGGGGAGAGACCCAGTACTTC

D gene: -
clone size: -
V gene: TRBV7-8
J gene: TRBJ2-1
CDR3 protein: CASSPNSVTSNEQFF
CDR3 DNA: TGTGCCAGCAGCCCGAATTCTGTGACTTCCAATGAGCAGTTCTTC

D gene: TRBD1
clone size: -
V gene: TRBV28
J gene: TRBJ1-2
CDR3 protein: CASSPGQANYGYTF
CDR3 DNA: TGTGCCAGCAGCCCCGGACAGGCGAACTATGGCTACACCTTC

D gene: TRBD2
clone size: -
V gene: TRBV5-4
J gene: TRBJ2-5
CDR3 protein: CASSLAGVKETQYF
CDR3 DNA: TGTGCCAGCAGCTTAGCGGGAGTTAAAGAGACCCAGTACTTC

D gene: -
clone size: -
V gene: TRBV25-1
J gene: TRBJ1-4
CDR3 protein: CASSSHRATNEKLFF
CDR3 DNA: TGTGCCAGCAGTTCCCACAGGGCAACTAATGAAAAACTGTTTTTT

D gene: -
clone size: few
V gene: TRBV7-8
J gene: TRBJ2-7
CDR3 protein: CASSPLGGGKREQYF
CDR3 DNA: TGTGCCAGCAGCCCCTTGGGTGGAGGCAAGAGAGAGCAGTACTTC

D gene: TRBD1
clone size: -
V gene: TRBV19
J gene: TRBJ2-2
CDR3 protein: CASSVDRGNTGELFF
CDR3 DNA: TGTGCCAGTAGTGTGGACAGGGGGAACACCGGGGAGCTGTTTTTT

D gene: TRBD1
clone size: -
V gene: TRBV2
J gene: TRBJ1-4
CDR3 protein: CASSENRGGREKLFF
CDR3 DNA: TGTGCCAGCAGTGAAAACAGGGGGGGGCGGGAAAAACTGTTTTTT

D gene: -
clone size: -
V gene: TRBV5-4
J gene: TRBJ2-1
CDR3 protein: CASSLLNEQFF
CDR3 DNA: TGTGCCAGCAGCCTCCTTAATGAGCAGTTCTTC

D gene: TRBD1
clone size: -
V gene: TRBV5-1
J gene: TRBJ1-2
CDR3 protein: CASSLEGQGARGYTF
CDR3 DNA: TGCGCCAGCAGCTTGGAGGGACAGGGGGCTAGGGGCTACACCTTC

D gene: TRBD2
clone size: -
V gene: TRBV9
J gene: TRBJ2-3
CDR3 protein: CASSAASLAGGSNTQYF
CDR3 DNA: TGTGCCAGCAGCGCCGCGTCCCTAGCGGGAGGGTCGAATACGCAGTATTTT